This T cell receptor (beta chain) is drawn from a study of shared clonotypes between healthy human individuals. Across the study: A couple of women and three men aged 18 to 49 served as donors. Three plates were used per donor for CD4 naive, three for CD4 memory, two for CD8 naive and one for CD8 memory.

The V end lost 0 bases, the J end lost 4 bases, and 16 bases lay between the germline ends. The germline V gene has CDR1 LNHNV and CDR2 YYDKDF (reference sequence). CDR3 length equals 17 residues. The assay was immunoSEQ multiplex PCR, and TCRdb's table has in-frame clones only and misses some. Of some 1.5 million clones detected, around 98% appear once; the ten largest clones hold about 0.45%. Notes on this clone: Antigen unknown.

Findings and limits, study-wide: Among a handful of donors, roughly 5.5% of naive CD4 clonotypes were found in common. Non-shared clonotypes had lower generation probabilities than those shared by all four donors.

J is TRBJ2-1 and V is TRBV15, with TRBD1 as a possible D gene (6 bases). Sequencing was done on a sample of naive CD4+ T cells sorted from blood. The subset was: CD45RA+ positively selected. This receptor was obtained from a man aged 30 to 45 in good health. CDR3 residues: CATSREQLEDRYNEQFF. The CDR3 bases are TGTGCCACCAGCAGAGAACAACTCGAAGACAGGTACAATGAGCAGTTCTTC.